These 18 T cell receptor beta chains originate from one sample sequenced in a study of blood T cell repertoires in COVID-19. Using immunoSEQ multiplex PCR, the repertoire was profiled, and TCRdb retains in-frame clones only, with some absent. The sample holds 52,000 or so clones, 90% to 95% seen once. The specimen was peripheral blood. The receptors come from a man between 50 and 59 years old with acute or convalescent COVID-19.

Only one count was recorded for this clone. The CDR3 region has the DNA TGTGCCAGCAGTTTACTCCCGACTAGCACAGATACGCAGTATTTT. Protein product: CASSLLPTSTDTQYF. The chain employs TRBV27 and TRBJ2-3; D gene ambiguous. CDR1 is MNHEY, CDR2 SMNVEV, per germline (reference sequence). With 2 bases removed from V and 0 bases from J, the gap between germline ends came to 9 bases. This CDR3 is 15 amino acids long.

The rearrangement links TRBV5-6 to TRBJ1-5, with 9 bases fitting TRBD1. V was clipped by 4 bases and J by 7 bases; unmatched bases: 12. The germline CDR1 and CDR2 sequences are SGHDT and YYEEEE. The CDR3 length is 16 residues. Here the CDR3 DNA reads TGTGCCAGCAGCGAACAGGGAACAGGGGGCGGGCAGCCCCAGCATTTT. This sequence encodes CASSEQGTGGGQPQHF.

The V and J genes are TRBV10-2 and TRBJ2-7; 11 bases agree with TRBD2. The trim removed 7 bases at V and 6 bases at J, leaving 8 bases unmatched. The CDR3 extends over 14 amino acids. Per germline, CDR1 WSHSY and CDR2 SAAADI. CDR3 residues: CASNPGLAGSEQYF. The CDR3 bases are TGCGCCAGCAACCCCGGACTAGCGGGTAGCGAGCAGTACTTC.

The chain employs TRBV5-6 and TRBJ2-1, with 7 bases lining up with TRBD2. Germline CDR1 reads SGHDT; CDR2 reads YYEEEE. V trimming: 3 bases; J trimming: 5 bases; junction bases outside the gene matches: 11. The CDR3 consists of 16 residues. This CDR3 reads CASSWGLGGRDNEQFF. The CDR3 DNA follows: TGTGCCAGCAGCTGGGGCCTTGGGGGGAGGGACAATGAGCAGTTCTTC.

The chain links TRBV10-3 to TRBJ2-1, with D maybe TRBD2 (7 bases). The V gene lost 3 bases and the J gene lost 4 bases, with 16 bases spanning the gap. This CDR3 is 16 amino acids long. Germline V lookup: CDR1 ENHRY, CDR2 SYGVKD. The CDR3 nucleotides are TGTGCCATCAGTGACCAGGGGCTAGCGGAGTACAATGAGCAGTTCTTC. This codes for CAISDQGLAEYNEQFF.

The chain uses TRBV24-1 and TRBJ2-2; TRBD1 might be the D (6 bases). The germline CDR1 and CDR2 sequences are KGHDR and SFDVKD. V lost 6 bases and J lost 7, with 14 bases in between. The CDR3 spans 14 residues. CDR3 nucleotide sequence: TGTGCCACCAGTAGGACAGAAAAAAGCGGGGAGCTGTTTTTT. It yields the protein CATSRTEKSGELFF.

The chain has TRBV6-4 and TRBJ2-3, with 9 bases that match TRBD1. CDR3 length: 16 amino acids. V was pared by 3 bases and J by 3 bases, with 7 bases of the junction left unmatched. Germline V CDR1 and CDR2: MRHNA, SNTAGT. In DNA form, the CDR3 reads TGTGCCAGCAGTGATTCTAACAGGGGGCATACAGATACGCAGTATTTT. As protein: CASSDSNRGHTDTQYF.

This chain joins TRBV7-9 and TRBJ2-5; 12 nucleotides agree with TRBD2. The CDR3 length is 16 residues. The V and J ends lost 3 bases and 4 bases, in that order; junction bases with no gene match: 6. Per germline, CDR1 SEHNR and CDR2 FQNEAQ (reference sequence). CDR3 coding DNA: TGTGCCAGCAGCTTGCCTAGCGGGAGGGCCGGAGAGACCCAGTACTTC. Protein: CASSLPSGRAGETQYF.

The chain employs TRBV5-1 and TRBJ2-6; D might be TRBD2 (6 bases). Germline values: CDR1 SGHRS, CDR2 YFSETQ. The CDR3 totals 16 residues. Trimming stripped 4 bases from V and 0 bases from J, with 11 bases between. The DNA for the CDR3 is TGCGCCAGCAGCAGGGAGGCCGACTCTGGGGCCAACGTCCTGACTTTC. It translates to CASSREADSGANVLTF.

This chain connects TRBV10-3 to TRBJ1-1; D unresolved. CDR1 ENHRY and CDR2 SYGVKD come from the germline V gene. The CDR3 spans 13 residues. The V end lost 10 bases, the J end lost 5 bases, and 17 bases lay between the germline ends. CDR3 in DNA: TGTGCCACCCAGAGGCCGGGGAGGACTGAAGCTTTCTTT. Its protein is CATQRPGRTEAFF.

J is TRBJ2-4 and V is TRBV18; 7 bases align to TRBD1. Germline lookup yields CDR1 KGHSH and CDR2 LQKENI. With 3 bases clipped from V and 0 bases from J, the junction kept 11 bases outside the gene matches. The CDR3 runs to 18 residues. In DNA, the CDR3 is TGTGCCAGCTCACCCTCCCTGGGACAGAAGTTAGCCAAAAACATTCAGTACTTC. Translated, it gives CASSPSLGQKLAKNIQYF.

The rearrangement joins TRBV30 to TRBJ1-2, with unresolved D. V lost 5 bases to trimming and J lost 0 bases, with 13 bases between them. The CDR3 contains 14 residues. Germline loops: CDR1 GTSNPN, CDR2 SVGIG (reference sequence). CDR3 residues: CAWARFLSNYGYTF. The DNA for the CDR3 is TGTGCCTGGGCCCGATTCCTATCTAACTATGGCTACACCTTC.

This chain links TRBV2 with TRBJ2-2; 12 nucleotides align to TRBD2. The CDR3 length is 17 residues. V was clipped by 7 bases and J by 4 bases; unmatched bases: 10. The germline gives CDR1 SNHLY, CDR2 FYNNEI. CDR3 region: CASIRSSGRAPTGELFF. In DNA, the CDR3 is TGTGCCAGCATTAGATCTAGCGGGAGGGCCCCCACCGGGGAGCTGTTTTTT. Variable domain in full (rest from reference TRBV2 and TRBJ2-2): EPEVTQTPSHQVTQMGQEVILRCVPISNHLYFYWYRQILGQKVEFLVSFYNNEISEKSEIFDDQFSVERPDGSNFTLKIRSTKLEDSAMYFCASIRSSGRAPTGELFFGEGSRLTVL.

This clone was counted only a few times. The CDR3 sequence is CASSLGQGFFEKLFF. The CDR3, as DNA: TGTGCCAGCAGCTTAGGGCAGGGGTTTTTCGAAAAACTGTTTTTT. The chain combines TRBV11-2 with TRBJ1-4, with D tentatively TRBD1 (6 bases). The germline V and J ends were trimmed by 1 base and 8 bases, with 14 bases remaining between them. This CDR3 contains 15 residues. Germline-derived CDR1 and CDR2 are SGHAT and FQNNGV. The full variable domain, in which reference TRBV11-2 and TRBJ1-4 provide the parts outside the CDR3, is EAGVAQSPRYKIIEKRQSVAFWCNPISGHATLYWYQQILGQGPKLLIQFQNNGVVDDSQLPKDRFSAERLKGVDSTLKIQPAKLEDSAVYLCASSLGQGFFEKLFFGSGTQLSVL.

The rearrangement joins TRBV27 to TRBJ1-1; D is ambiguous. This CDR3 is 19 amino acids long. Germline V gene lookup returns CDR1 MNHEY and CDR2 SMNVEV (reference sequence). V lost 2 bases and J 1 base, leaving 23 bases between the germline ends. In nucleotides, the CDR3 is TGTGCCAGCAGTTTACGGGGAGGCTCGACCTCCTGGGGGAACACTGAAGCTTTCTTT. This translates into CASSLRGGSTSWGNTEAFF.

The chain carries TRBV6-6 and TRBJ2-1, with 12 bases aligning to TRBD2. J was trimmed by 9 bases and V by 5 bases; bases with no gene match: 5. This CDR3 spans 14 amino acids. CDR1 and CDR2 from the germline V gene are MNHNY and SVGAGI (reference sequence). CDR3 protein: CASSQTSGGTEQFF. The DNA of the CDR3 is TGTGCCAGCAGTCAGACTAGCGGGGGCACTGAGCAGTTCTTC.

The CDR3 DNA sequence: TGTGCCATCAGTGACAGCGACAGGGGGCCACAGTACTACACCTTC. Protein: CAISDSDRGPQYYTF. The chain joins TRBV10-3 to TRBJ1-2; 10 bases align to TRBD1. The CDR3 covers 15 residues. Trimming took 3 bases from V and 10 from J; bases not matched to a gene: 11. Germline loops: CDR1 ENHRY, CDR2 SYGVKD.

The rearrangement joins TRBV30 to TRBJ2-5, with a tentative D call TRBD2 (5 bases). Germline V CDR1 and CDR2: GTSNPN, SVGIG (reference sequence). The CDR3 sequence is 13 residues long. The V end was cut by 0 bases, the J end by 5 bases, with 10 bases between. The CDR3 bases are TGTGCCTGGAGTGTAAGGAGGCAGGAGACCCAGTACTTC. It specifies CAWSVRRQETQYF.